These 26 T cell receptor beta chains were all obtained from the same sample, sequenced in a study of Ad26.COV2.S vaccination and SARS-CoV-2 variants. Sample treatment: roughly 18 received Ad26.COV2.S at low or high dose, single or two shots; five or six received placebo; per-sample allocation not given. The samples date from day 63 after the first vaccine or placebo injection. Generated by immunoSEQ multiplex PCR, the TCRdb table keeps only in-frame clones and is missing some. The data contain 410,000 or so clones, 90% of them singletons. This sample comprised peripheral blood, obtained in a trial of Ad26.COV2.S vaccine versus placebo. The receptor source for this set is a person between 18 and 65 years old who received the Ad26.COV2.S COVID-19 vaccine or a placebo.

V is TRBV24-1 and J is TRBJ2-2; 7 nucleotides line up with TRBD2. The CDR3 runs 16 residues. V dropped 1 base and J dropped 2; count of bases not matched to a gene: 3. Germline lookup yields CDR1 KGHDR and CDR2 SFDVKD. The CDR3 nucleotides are TGTGCCACCAGTGATTTTGGCGGGGGAAACACCGGGGAGCTGTTTTTT. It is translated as CATSDFGGGNTGELFF.

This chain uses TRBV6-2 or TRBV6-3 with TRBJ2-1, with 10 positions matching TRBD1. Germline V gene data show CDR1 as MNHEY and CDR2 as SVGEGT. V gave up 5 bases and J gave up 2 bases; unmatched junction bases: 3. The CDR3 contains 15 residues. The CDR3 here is CASSKDRGAYNEQFF. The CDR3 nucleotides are TGTGCCAGCAGTAAGGACAGGGGGGCCTACAATGAGCAGTTCTTC.

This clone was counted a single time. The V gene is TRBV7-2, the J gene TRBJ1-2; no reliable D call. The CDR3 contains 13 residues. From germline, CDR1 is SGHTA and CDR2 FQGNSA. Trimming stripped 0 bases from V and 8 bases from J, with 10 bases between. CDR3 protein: CASSLASAGGYTF. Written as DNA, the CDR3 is TGTGCCAGCAGCTTAGCGAGTGCCGGGGGCTACACCTTC.

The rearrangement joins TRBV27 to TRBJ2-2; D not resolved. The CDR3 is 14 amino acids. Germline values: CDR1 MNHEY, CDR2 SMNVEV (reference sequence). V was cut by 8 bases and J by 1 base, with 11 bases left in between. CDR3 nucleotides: TGTGCCAGCTCCGGTGGGCAGAACACCGGGGAGCTGTTTTTT. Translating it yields CASSGGQNTGELFF.

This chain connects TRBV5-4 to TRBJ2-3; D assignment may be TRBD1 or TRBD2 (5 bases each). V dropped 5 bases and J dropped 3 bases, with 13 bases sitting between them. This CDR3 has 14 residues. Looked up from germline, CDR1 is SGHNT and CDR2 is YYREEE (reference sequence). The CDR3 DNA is TGTGCCAGCAGGGGGGAGCCGGGGACAGATACGCAGTATTTT. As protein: CASRGEPGTDTQYF.

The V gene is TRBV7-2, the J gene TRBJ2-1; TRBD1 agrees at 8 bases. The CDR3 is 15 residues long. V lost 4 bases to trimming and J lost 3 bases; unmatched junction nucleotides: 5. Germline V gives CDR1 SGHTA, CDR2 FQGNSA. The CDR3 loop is CASSYSGTGYNEQFF. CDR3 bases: TGTGCCAGCAGCTACTCCGGGACAGGCTACAATGAGCAGTTCTTC.

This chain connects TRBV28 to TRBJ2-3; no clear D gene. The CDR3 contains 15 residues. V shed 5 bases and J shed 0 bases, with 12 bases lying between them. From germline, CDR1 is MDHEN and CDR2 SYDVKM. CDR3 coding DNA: TGTGCCAGCAGTCCCCGGTTGACTAGCACAGATACGCAGTATTTT. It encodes CASSPRLTSTDTQYF.

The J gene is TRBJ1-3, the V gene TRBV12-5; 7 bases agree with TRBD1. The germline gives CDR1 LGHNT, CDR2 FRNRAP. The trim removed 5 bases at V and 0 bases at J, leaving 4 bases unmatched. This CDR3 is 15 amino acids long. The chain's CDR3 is CASGPGQSSGNTIYF. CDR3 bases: TGTGCTAGTGGTCCGGGACAGAGCTCTGGAAACACCATATATTTT.

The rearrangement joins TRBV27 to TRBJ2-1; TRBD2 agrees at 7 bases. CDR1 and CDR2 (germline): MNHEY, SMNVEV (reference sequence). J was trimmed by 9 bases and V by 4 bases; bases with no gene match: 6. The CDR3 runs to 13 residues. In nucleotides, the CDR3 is TGTGCCAGCAGTTGGGGGGGAGCGGCTGAGCAGTTCTTC. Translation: CASSWGGAAEQFF.

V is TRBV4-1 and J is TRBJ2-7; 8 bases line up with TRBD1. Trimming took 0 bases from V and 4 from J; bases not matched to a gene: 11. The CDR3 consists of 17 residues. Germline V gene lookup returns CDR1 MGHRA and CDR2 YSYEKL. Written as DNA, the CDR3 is TGCGCCAGCAGCCAAGACCACAGGGGGAACCTCCCGTACGAGCAGTACTTC. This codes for CASSQDHRGNLPYEQYF.

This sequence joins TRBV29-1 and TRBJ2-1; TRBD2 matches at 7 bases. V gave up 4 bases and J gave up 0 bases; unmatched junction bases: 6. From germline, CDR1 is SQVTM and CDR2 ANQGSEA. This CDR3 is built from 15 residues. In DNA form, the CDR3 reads TGCAGCGTTGTGCCCGGGACTACCTCCTACAATGAGCAGTTCTTC. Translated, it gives CSVVPGTTSYNEQFF.

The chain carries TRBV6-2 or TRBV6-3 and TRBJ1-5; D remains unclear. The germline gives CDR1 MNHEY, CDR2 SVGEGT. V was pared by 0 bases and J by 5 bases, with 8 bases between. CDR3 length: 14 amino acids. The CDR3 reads CASSYSTHDQPQHF. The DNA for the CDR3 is TGTGCCAGCAGTTACTCGACCCACGATCAGCCCCAGCATTTT.

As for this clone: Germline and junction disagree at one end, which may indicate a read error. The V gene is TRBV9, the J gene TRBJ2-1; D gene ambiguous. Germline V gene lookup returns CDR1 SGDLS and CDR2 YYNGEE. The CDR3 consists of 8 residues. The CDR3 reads CAGSLTFF. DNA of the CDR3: TGTGCCGGCAGCCTCACGTTCTTC.

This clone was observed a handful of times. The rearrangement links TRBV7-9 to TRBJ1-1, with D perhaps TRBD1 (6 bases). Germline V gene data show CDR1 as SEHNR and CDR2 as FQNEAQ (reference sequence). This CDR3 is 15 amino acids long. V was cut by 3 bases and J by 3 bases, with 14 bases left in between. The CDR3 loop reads CASSFSDRRYTEAFF. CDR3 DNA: TGTGCCAGCAGCTTTTCCGACAGGCGCTACACTGAAGCTTTCTTT.

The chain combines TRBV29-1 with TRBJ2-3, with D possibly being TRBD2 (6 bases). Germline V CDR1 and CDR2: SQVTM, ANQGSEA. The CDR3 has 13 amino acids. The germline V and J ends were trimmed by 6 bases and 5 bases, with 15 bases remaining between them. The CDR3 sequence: CSVAWGERDTQYF. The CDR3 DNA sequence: TGCAGCGTCGCTTGGGGGGAGAGAGATACGCAGTATTTT.

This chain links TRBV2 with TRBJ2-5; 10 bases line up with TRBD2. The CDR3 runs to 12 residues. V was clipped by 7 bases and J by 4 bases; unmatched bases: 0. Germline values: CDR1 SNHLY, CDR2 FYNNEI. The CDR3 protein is CASIAGGETQYF. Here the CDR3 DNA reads TGTGCCAGCATAGCGGGAGGAGAGACCCAGTACTTC.

CDR3 sequence reads: CASAGTGGRGAEAFF. CDR3 bases: TGTGCCAGCGCCGGGACAGGGGGCCGGGGGGCTGAAGCTTTCTTT. The chain recombines TRBV9 with TRBJ1-1, with TRBD1 identical over 12 bases. The CDR3 extends over 15 amino acids. The V segment lost 7 bases and the J segment 6 bases; nucleotides outside the gene matches: 10. Germline V gene lookup returns CDR1 SGDLS and CDR2 YYNGEE.

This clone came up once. The CDR3 sequence is CASSEGLAGGNTGELFF. The CDR3, as DNA: TGTGCCAGCAGCGAGGGACTAGCGGGAGGAAACACCGGGGAGCTGTTTTTT. This chain links TRBV3-1 (or the pseudogene TRBV3-2) with TRBJ2-2; 15 nucleotides match TRBD2. The CDR3 loop spans 17 amino acids. From germline, CDR1 is LGHDT and CDR2 YNNKEL (reference sequence). Trimming removed 5 bases from V and 2 bases from J; junction bases left unmatched: 3.

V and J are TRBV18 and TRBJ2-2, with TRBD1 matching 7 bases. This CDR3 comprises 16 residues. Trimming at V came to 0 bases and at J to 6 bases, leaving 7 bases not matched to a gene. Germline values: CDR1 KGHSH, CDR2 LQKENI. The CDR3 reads CASSPPSTGFAGELFF. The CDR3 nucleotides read TGTGCCAGCTCACCACCTTCGACAGGGTTTGCCGGGGAGCTGTTTTTT.

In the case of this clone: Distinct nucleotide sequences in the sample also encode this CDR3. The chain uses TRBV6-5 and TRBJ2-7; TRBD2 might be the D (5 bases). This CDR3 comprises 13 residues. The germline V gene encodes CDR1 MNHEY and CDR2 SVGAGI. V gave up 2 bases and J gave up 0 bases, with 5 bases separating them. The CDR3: CASSYRGSYEQYF. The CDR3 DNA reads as TGTGCCAGCAGTTACCGGGGCTCCTACGAGCAGTACTTC.

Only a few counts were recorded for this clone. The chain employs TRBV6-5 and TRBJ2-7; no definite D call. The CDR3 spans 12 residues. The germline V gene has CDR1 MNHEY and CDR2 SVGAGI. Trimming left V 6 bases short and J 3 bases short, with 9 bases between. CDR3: CASRDTVYEQYF. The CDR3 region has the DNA TGTGCCAGCAGGGATACCGTCTACGAGCAGTACTTC.

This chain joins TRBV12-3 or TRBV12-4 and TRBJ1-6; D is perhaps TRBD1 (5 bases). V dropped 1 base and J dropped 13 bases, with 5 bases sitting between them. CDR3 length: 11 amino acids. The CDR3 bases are TGTGCCAGCAGTTTAGGGGACCCCCTCCACTTT. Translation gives CASSLGDPLHF.

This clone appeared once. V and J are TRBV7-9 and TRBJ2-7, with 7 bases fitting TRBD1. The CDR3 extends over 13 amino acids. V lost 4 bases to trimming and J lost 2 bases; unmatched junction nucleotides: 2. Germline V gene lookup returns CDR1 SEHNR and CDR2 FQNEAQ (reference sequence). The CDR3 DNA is TGTGCCAGCAGCTCCAGGGGGACCTACGAGCAGTACTTC. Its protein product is CASSSRGTYEQYF.

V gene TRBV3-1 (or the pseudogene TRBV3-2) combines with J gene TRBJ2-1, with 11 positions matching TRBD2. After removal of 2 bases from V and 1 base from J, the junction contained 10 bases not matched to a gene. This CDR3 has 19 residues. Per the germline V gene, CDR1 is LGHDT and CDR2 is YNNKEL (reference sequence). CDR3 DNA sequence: TGTGCCAGCAGCCAATTGGGAGTAGCGGGAGGGCGGTCCTACAATGAGCAGTTCTTC. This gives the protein CASSQLGVAGGRSYNEQFF.

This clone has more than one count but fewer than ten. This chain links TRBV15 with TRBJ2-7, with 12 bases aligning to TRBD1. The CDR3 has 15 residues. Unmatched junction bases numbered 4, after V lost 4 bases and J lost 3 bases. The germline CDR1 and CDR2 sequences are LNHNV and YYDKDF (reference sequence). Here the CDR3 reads CATSIGTGGHYEQYF. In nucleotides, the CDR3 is TGTGCCACCAGCATAGGGACAGGGGGCCACTACGAGCAGTACTTC. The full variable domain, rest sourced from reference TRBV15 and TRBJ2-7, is DAMVIQNPRYQVTQFGKPVTLSCSQTLNHNVMYWYQQKSSQAPKLLFHYYDKDFNNEADTPDNFQSRRPNTSFCFLDIRSPGLGDTAMYLCATSIGTGGHYEQYFGPGTRLTVT.

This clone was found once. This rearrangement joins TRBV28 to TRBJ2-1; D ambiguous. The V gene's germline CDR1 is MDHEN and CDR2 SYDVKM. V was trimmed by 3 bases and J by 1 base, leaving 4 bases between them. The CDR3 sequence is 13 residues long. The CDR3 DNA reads TGTGCCAGCAGTTTTGGGTCCTACAATGAGCAGTTCTTC. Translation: CASSFGSYNEQFF.